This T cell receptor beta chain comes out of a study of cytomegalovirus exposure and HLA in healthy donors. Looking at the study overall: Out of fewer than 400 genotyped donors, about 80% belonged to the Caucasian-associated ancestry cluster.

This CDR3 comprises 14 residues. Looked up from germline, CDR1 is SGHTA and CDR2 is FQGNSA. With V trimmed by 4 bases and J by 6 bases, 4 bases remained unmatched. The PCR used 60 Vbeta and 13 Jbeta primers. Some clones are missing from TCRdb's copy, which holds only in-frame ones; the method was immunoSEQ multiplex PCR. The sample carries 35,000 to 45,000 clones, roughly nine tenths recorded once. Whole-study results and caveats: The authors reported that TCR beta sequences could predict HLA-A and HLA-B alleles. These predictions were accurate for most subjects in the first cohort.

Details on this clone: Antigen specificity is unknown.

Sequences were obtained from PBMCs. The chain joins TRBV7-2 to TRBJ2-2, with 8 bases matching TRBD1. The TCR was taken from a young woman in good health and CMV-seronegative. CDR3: CASSSRQGSGELFF. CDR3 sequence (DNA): TGTGCCAGCAGCTCGCGACAGGGGTCCGGGGAGCTGTTTTTT.